A single sample gave rise to the 26 T cell receptor beta chains below, sequenced in a study of shared clonotypes between healthy human individuals (dated by TCRdb to 2018 to 2021). Preparation of the library involved the immunoSEQ multiplex PCR assay. Here the immuneACCESS table is served through TCRdb, limited to in-frame sequences with V and J called. Missing clones are a known gap in these copies; in checked studies unresolved V genes cover under half, and the rest lacks a known reason. The table for this sample lists 2 million or so clones; around 95% of them were counted only once. The ten largest clones take up more than 0.1% of the sample. Sequenced: naive CD4+ T cells sorted from blood. This specimen's cell subset or site label, interpreted: CD45RA+ positively selected. Receptor source: a young man in good health.

The chain links TRBV5-1 to TRBJ2-6; D is perhaps TRBD2 (5 bases). The CDR3 loop spans 17 amino acids. V shed 1 base and J shed 4 bases, with 15 bases lying between them. In germline, CDR1 is SGHRS, CDR2 YFSETQ. CDR3: CASSLWGDSAGANVLTF. The DNA of the CDR3 is TGCGCCAGCAGCTTGTGGGGAGACTCGGCGGGGGCCAACGTCCTGACTTTC.

The CDR3 region has the DNA TGTGCCAGCAGCTTCCACGGTGGCGGTATATACAATGAGCAGTTCTTC. This codes for CASSFHGGGIYNEQFF. V gene TRBV5-8 combines with J gene TRBJ2-1; D uncertain. The CDR3 runs 16 residues. Trimming cost V 2 bases and J 4 bases, with 16 bases left between them. Germline lookup yields CDR1 SGHTS and CDR2 YDEGEE.

The rearrangement links TRBV4-3 to TRBJ2-3, with 10 bases matching TRBD2. Germline V gene sequence: CDR1 LGHNA, CDR2 YSLEER. V dropped 6 bases and J dropped 0; count of bases not matched to a gene: 3. The length of the CDR3 is 15 residues. In DNA, the CDR3 is TGCGCCAGCAGGGCGACTAGCGGGAGCACAGATACGCAGTATTTT. Translating it yields CASRATSGSTDTQYF.

The rearrangement uses TRBV5-1 and TRBJ2-5; 7 bases are a match to TRBD2. The CDR3 extends over 16 amino acids. With V trimmed by 0 bases and J by 3 bases, 8 bases remained unmatched. Germline lookup yields CDR1 SGHRS and CDR2 YFSETQ. This CDR3 reads CASSLGGTTPKETQYF. As DNA, the CDR3 is TGCGCCAGCAGCTTGGGGGGGACTACACCAAAAGAGACCCAGTACTTC.

CDR3 nucleotides: TGTGCCAGCAGCCCCAGGAACACCGGGGAGCTGTTTTTT. Protein: CASSPRNTGELFF. J is TRBJ2-2 and V is TRBV7-8; unclear D gene. Trimming removed 5 bases from V and 1 base from J, with 5 bases in between. This CDR3 is built from 13 residues. The V gene's germline CDR1 is SGHVS and CDR2 FQNEAQ.

The rearrangement links TRBV27 to TRBJ1-3; perhaps TRBD1 as D (5 bases). The V end lost 4 bases, the J end lost 4 bases, and 20 bases lay between the germline ends. CDR1 is MNHEY, CDR2 SMNVEV, per germline (reference sequence). The CDR3 is 17 amino acids. CDR3 nucleotides: TGTGCCAGCAGTTCGAACTCGCAGGGAATGCGCGGAAACACCATATATTTT. Residues: CASSSNSQGMRGNTIYF.

This clone showed up just once. This sequence joins TRBV30 and TRBJ2-6; unclear D gene. CDR1 and CDR2 (germline): GTSNPN, SVGIG (reference sequence). CDR3 size: 11 residues. V was pared by 7 bases and J by 6 bases, with 7 bases between. CDR3 sequence (DNA): TGTGCCTCCCGAGAGGCCAACGTCCTGACTTTC. It translates to CASREANVLTF. Looking up the rest from reference TRBV30 and TRBJ2-6 gives the full variable domain: SQTIHQWPATLVQPVGSPLSLECTVEGTSNPNLYWYRQAAGRGLQLLFYSVGIGQISSEVPQNLSASRPQDRQFILSSKKLLLSDSGFYLCASREANVLTFGAGSRLTVL.

CDR3 bases: TGTGCCAGCAGTTTGTCGCAATTGAATGAAAAACTGTTTTTT. This encodes CASSLSQLNEKLFF. This chain joins TRBV27 and TRBJ1-4, with D unclear. Germline CDR1 and CDR2: MNHEY and SMNVEV (reference sequence). This CDR3 region has 14 residues. Between the trimmed V and J ends, which lost 3 bases and 5 bases, there was a span of 10 bases.

This sequence joins TRBV19 and TRBJ2-7; 10 nucleotides agree with TRBD2. Germline CDR1 reads LNHDA; CDR2 reads SQIVND (reference sequence). J gave up 4 bases and V 5 bases, and 8 bases lay outside the gene matches. The CDR3 totals 15 residues. CDR3 sequence: CASSETTSGKYEQYF. CDR3 DNA sequence: TGTGCCAGTAGTGAGACAACTAGCGGGAAATACGAGCAGTACTTC.

This clone has a single count. This CDR3 is also generated by other DNA sequences in the sample. The chain has TRBV2 and TRBJ2-5; D is uncertain. This CDR3 is 13 amino acids long. Germline-derived CDR1 and CDR2 are SNHLY and FYNNEI. The V end lost 4 bases, the J end lost 4 bases, and 10 bases lay between the germline ends. The CDR3 sequence is CASSVPGPETQYF. The CDR3 DNA reads as TGTGCCAGCAGTGTTCCGGGCCCAGAGACCCAGTACTTC.

Of note for this clone: A much larger clone is a single base away; this may be a read error. In nucleotides, the CDR3 is TGTGCCAGCAGCTTACTGAACTATGGCTACACCTTC. Amino acids: CASSLLNYGYTF. This chain uses TRBV5-4 with TRBJ1-2; the D is unclear. The V gene's germline CDR1 is SGHNT and CDR2 YYREEE (reference sequence). V shed 2 bases and J shed 2 bases, with 4 bases lying between them. This CDR3 has 12 amino acids.

The chain is built from TRBV7-8 and TRBJ1-3; D is possibly TRBD1 (6 bases). This CDR3 has 14 amino acids. Germline V lookup: CDR1 SGHVS, CDR2 FQNEAQ. Trimming cost V 2 bases and J 6 bases, with 11 bases left between them. CDR3 nucleotide sequence: TGTGCCAGCAGCTTAAAGGGGGATGAAAACACCATATATTTT. Protein product: CASSLKGDENTIYF.

This clone was counted a single time. CDR3 residues: CASSQPGTVDYEQYF. The CDR3 DNA reads TGTGCCAGCAGCCAACCCGGGACAGTCGACTACGAGCAGTACTTC. The chain uses TRBV14 and TRBJ2-7, with 7 bases aligning to TRBD1. The CDR3 totals 15 residues. Unmatched junction bases numbered 7, after V lost 2 bases and J lost 3 bases. The V gene's germline CDR1 is SGHDN and CDR2 FVKESK.

V and J are TRBV5-1 and TRBJ2-3; weak D call: TRBD1 (6 bases). Trimming cost V 0 bases and J 4 bases, with 12 bases left between them. Germline CDR1 SGHRS, CDR2 YFSETQ. The length of the CDR3 is 15 residues. The CDR3 region has the DNA TGCGCCAGCAGCTTGGTGGGGGCTGGGGCAGATACGCAGTATTTT. As protein: CASSLVGAGADTQYF.

With respect to this clone: This same CDR3 is encoded by further DNA sequences in the sample. The chain links TRBV9 to TRBJ2-5; D remains ambiguous. V lost 4 bases and J lost 2, with 3 bases in between. This CDR3 has 11 amino acids. CDR1 is SGDLS, CDR2 YYNGEE, per germline. The DNA of the CDR3 is TGTGCCAGCAGCTCACAAGAGACCCAGTACTTC. Its protein is CASSSQETQYF.

V and J are TRBV15 and TRBJ1-2; D not certain. There are 14 residues in the CDR3. Trimming took off 0 bases at V and 4 bases at J, with 9 bases between the two ends. Germline loops: CDR1 LNHNV, CDR2 YYDKDF (reference sequence). CDR3 in DNA: TGTGCCACCAGCAGAGAGGACTGGACCTATGGCTACACCTTC. It specifies CATSREDWTYGYTF.

The chain joins TRBV5-1 to TRBJ2-7; D uncertain. The germline V and J ends were trimmed by 4 bases and 6 bases, with 17 bases remaining between them. Germline CDR1 is SGHRS and CDR2 is YFSETQ. This CDR3 has 14 amino acids. CDR3 coding DNA: TGCGCCAGCAGCGAAAATACCAATCCGGGCGAGCAGTACTTC. This gives the protein CASSENTNPGEQYF.

This chain links TRBV23-1 with TRBJ2-1; D gene uncertain. TRBV23-1 has ORF status, its function being uncertain. The CDR3 spans 16 residues. Trimming took off 2 bases at V and 4 bases at J, with 15 bases between the two ends. CDR3 sequence (DNA): TGCGCCAGCAGTCAACGCAGAGGTAAACGGTACAATGAGCAGTTCTTC. It specifies CASSQRRGKRYNEQFF.

This sequence joins TRBV18 and TRBJ2-7, with TRBD2 matching 8 bases. The junction had 6 bases not matched to a gene; V was cut back by 5 bases and J by 0 bases. Per the germline V gene, CDR1 is KGHSH and CDR2 is LQKENI. CDR3 length: 15 residues. The DNA of the CDR3 is TGTGCCAGCTCAATATTTAGCGGGATCTCCTACGAGCAGTACTTC. It codes for CASSIFSGISYEQYF.

V usage is TRBV11-3 and J usage is TRBJ2-7; D ambiguous. The CDR3 contains 9 residues. Trimming cost V 10 bases and J 3 bases, with 4 bases left between them. The V gene's germline CDR1 is SGHNT and CDR2 YENEEA. The CDR3 nucleotides read TGTGCCATCCGCTACGAGCAGTACTTC. Translating it yields CAIRYEQYF.

This clone was observed a single time. This chain uses TRBV6-5 with TRBJ2-7, with a tentative D call TRBD2 (5 bases). Trimming stripped 4 bases from V and 4 bases from J, with 14 bases between. The CDR3 is 14 residues long. The germline CDR1 and CDR2 sequences are MNHEY and SVGAGI. CDR3 region: CASSSSTGKYEQYF. The CDR3 DNA sequence: TGTGCCAGCAGTTCCTCCACGGGGAAGTACGAGCAGTACTTC.

The gene calls are TRBV5-6 and TRBJ2-5; D remains ambiguous. Germline assignment: CDR1 SGHDT and CDR2 YYEEEE. The CDR3 is made up of 14 amino acids. The V end was cut by 4 bases, the J end by 3 bases, with 13 bases between. The CDR3 DNA sequence: TGTGCCAGCAGCGATGGACCTATGGAAGAGACCCAGTACTTC. This codes for CASSDGPMEETQYF.

The V and J genes are TRBV27 and TRBJ1-6; no clear D gene. Germline V gene data show CDR1 as MNHEY and CDR2 as SMNVEV (reference sequence). The CDR3 contains 14 residues. V was pared by 6 bases and J by 7 bases, with 13 bases between. For the CDR3, the DNA is TGTGCCAGCAGCCGCGGGAAAAACAATTCACCCCTCCACTTT. Its translation: CASSRGKNNSPLHF.

This clone was detected a few times. J is TRBJ1-2 and V is TRBV18, with D perhaps matching TRBD1 (6 bases). From germline, CDR1 is KGHSH and CDR2 LQKENI. This CDR3 has 14 amino acids. V was clipped by 4 bases and J by 6 bases, with 15 bases between them. CDR3 loop: CASSLVAGEHGYTF. As DNA, the CDR3 is TGTGCCAGCTCACTCGTGGCAGGGGAACATGGCTACACCTTC.

The V gene is TRBV19, the J gene TRBJ2-7; 8 bases align to TRBD1. With V trimmed by 3 bases and J by 10 bases, 5 bases remained unmatched. Germline V gives CDR1 LNHDA, CDR2 SQIVND (reference sequence). The CDR3 spans 12 residues. The CDR3 DNA follows: TGTGCCAGTAGTATCCCAGGGGGCGGACAGTACTTC. This encodes CASSIPGGGQYF. Using reference TRBV19 and TRBJ2-7 for the parts outside the CDR3, the full variable domain is DGGITQSPKYLFRKEGQNVTLSCEQNLNHDAMYWYRQDPGQGLRLIYYSQIVNDFQKGDIAEGYSVSREKKESFPLTVTSAQKNPTAFYLCASSIPGGGQYFGPGTRLTVT.

The chain carries TRBV10-3 and TRBJ2-2, with TRBD1 as a possible D gene (5 bases). The CDR3 consists of 14 residues. V was pared by 4 bases and J by 4 bases, with 10 bases between. The germline V gene has CDR1 ENHRY and CDR2 SYGVKD. This CDR3 is CAISAREGTGELFF. As DNA, the CDR3 is TGTGCCATCAGTGCCAGGGAAGGCACCGGGGAGCTGTTTTTT.